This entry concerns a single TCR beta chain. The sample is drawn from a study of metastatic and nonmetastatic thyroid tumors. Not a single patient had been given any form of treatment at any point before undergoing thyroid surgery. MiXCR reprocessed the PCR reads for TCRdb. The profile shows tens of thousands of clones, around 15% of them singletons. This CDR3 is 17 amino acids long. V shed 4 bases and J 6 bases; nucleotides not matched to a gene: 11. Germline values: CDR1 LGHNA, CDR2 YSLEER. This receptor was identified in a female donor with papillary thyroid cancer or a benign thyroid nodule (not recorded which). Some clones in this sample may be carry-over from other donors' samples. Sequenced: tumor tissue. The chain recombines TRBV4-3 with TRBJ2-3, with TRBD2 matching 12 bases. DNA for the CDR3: TGCGCCAGCAGCCCCCCTCTAGCGGGGGGGATCTTGGATACGCAGTATTTT. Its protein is CASSPPLAGGILDTQYF.